This T cell receptor (beta chain) was captured in a study of T-cell reconstitution after alpha-beta-depleted transplantation in children (dated by TCRdb to about 2016). Broadly, across the study: Using TCR repertoire profiling, the study quantitatively followed how T-cell immune reconstitution unfolded in children after TCRalphabeta/CD19-depleted allogeneic hematopoietic cell transplantation.

V was cut back by 7 bases and J by 4 bases, leaving a gap of 11 bases between them. Taken from cysteine to phenylalanine, the CDR3 has 12 residues. The DNA shown is the 36-base CDR3, in frame from base 1. As regards this clonotype: Its antigen remains undetermined. No base quality information exists; no much larger clone differs at one position.

The library was built by means of PCR. Sequencing took place on an Illumina HiSeq 2500. TCR library preparation used molecular barcoding, with unique molecular identifiers applied to normalize quantification of the TCRbeta repertoire. TCRdb reanalyzed the raw reads on its own, using fastp at Q25 for trimming and MiXCR for clone calling, and kept in-frame beta chains. Each entry merges the rows of one CDR3 protein and shows their most common DNA and genes. Within this sample are hundreds of thousands of distinct CDR3 sequences, with roughly 15% of them counted one time only. Jointly, the top ten make up 1.1% of the sample.

The V and J genes are TRBV12-3 or TRBV12-4 and TRBJ2-7, and TRBD2 may be the D gene, going by 5 matching bases. This clonotype originated in a human donor who donated a stem cell graft to a child with acute myeloid leukemia. The material sequenced was PBMCs from the stem cell graft donor, taken from the stem cell graft. This receptor has the CDR3 CASTYRGYEQYF. The DNA sequence follows: TGTGCCAGCACCTATCGGGGATACGAGCAGTACTTC.